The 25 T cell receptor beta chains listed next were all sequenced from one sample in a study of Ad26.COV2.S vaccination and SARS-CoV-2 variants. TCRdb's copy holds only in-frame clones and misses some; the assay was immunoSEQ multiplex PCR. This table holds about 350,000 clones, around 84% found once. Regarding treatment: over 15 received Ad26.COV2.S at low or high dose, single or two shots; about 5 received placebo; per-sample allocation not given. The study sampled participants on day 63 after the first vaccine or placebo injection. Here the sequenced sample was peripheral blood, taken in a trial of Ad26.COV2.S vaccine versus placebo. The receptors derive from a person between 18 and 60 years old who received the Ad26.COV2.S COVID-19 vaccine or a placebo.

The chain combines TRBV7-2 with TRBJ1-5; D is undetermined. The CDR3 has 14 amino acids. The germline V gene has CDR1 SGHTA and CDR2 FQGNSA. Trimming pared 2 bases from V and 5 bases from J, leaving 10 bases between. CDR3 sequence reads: CASSLRQLDQPQHF. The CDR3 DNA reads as TGTGCCAGCAGCTTAAGGCAGCTAGATCAGCCCCAGCATTTT.

The CDR3 nucleotides read TGCGCCAGCAGCAAGACAGGGGGCGCAGATACGCAGTATTTT. Its translation is CASSKTGGADTQYF. The rearrangement uses TRBV5-1 and TRBJ2-3, with 10 bases lining up with TRBD1. Trimming at V came to 4 bases and at J to 4 bases, leaving 3 bases not matched to a gene. Germline assignment: CDR1 SGHRS and CDR2 YFSETQ. The CDR3 covers 14 residues.

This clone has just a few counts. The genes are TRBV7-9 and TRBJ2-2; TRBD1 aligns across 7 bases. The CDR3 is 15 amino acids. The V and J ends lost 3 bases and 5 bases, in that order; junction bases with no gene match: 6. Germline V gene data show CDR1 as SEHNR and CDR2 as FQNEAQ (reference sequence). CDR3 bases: TGTGCCAGCAGCTTCTCGGCAGGGGGTACCGGGGAGCTGTTTTTT. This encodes CASSFSAGGTGELFF.

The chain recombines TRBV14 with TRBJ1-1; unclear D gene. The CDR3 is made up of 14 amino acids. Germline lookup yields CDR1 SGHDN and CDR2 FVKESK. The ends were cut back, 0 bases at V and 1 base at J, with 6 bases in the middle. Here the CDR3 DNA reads TGTGCCAGCAGCCAAGATGGGTGGAACACTGAAGCTTTCTTT. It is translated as CASSQDGWNTEAFF. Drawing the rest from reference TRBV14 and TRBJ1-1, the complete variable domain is EAGVTQFPSHSVIEKGQTVTLRCDPISGHDNLYWYRRVMGKEIKFLLHFVKESKQDESGMPNNRFLAERTGGTYSTLKVQPAELEDSGVYFCASSQDGWNTEAFFGQGTRLTVV.

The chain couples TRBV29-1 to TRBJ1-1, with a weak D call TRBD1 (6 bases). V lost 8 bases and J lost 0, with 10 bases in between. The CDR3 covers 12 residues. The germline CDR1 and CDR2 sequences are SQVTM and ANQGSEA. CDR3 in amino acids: CSSRGMNTEAFF. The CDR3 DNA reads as TGCAGCTCCAGGGGAATGAACACTGAAGCTTTCTTT.

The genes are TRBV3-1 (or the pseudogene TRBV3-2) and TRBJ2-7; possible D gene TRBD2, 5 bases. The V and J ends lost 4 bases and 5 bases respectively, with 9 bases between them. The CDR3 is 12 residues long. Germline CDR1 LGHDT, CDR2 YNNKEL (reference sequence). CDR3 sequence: CASSPSTHEQYF. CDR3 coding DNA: TGTGCCAGCAGCCCTAGCACCCACGAGCAGTACTTC.

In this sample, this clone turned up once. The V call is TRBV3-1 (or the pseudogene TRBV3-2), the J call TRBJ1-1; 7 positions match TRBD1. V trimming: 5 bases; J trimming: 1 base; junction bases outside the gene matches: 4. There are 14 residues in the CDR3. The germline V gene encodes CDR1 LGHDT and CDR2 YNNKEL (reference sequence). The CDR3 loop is CASSGRQGNTEAFF. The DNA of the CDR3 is TGTGCCAGCAGCGGCCGACAGGGGAACACTGAAGCTTTCTTT.

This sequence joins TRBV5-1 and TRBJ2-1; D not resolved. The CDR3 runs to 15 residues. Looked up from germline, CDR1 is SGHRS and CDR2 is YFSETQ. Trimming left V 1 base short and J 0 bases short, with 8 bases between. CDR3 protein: CASSLYRSSYNEQFF. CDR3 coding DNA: TGCGCCAGCAGCTTGTACCGTAGCTCCTACAATGAGCAGTTCTTC.

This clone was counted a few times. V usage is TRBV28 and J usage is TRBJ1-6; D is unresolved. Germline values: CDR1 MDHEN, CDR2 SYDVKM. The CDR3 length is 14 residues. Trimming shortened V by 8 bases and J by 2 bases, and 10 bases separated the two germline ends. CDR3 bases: TGTGCCAGCGCTACGAGGCCCTATAATTCACCCCTCCACTTT. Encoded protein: CASATRPYNSPLHF.

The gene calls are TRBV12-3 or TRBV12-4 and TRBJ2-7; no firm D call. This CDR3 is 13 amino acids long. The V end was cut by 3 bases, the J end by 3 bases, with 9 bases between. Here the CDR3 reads CASSLNRVYEQYF. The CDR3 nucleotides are TGTGCCAGCAGTTTGAACAGAGTCTACGAGCAGTACTTC.

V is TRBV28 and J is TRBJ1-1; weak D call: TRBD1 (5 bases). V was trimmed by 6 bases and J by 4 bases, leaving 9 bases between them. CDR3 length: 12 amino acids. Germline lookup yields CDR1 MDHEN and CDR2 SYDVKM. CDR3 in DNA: TGTGCCAGCAGCCAGGGTGTCACTGAAGCTTTCTTT. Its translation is CASSQGVTEAFF.

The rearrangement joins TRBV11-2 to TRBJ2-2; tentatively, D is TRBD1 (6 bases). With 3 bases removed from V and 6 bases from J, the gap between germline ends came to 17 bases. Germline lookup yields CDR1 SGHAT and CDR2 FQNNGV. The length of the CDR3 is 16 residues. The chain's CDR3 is CASSLSGGRNAGELFF. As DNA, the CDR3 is TGTGCCAGCAGCTTGAGTGGGGGCAGGAATGCCGGGGAGCTGTTTTTT.

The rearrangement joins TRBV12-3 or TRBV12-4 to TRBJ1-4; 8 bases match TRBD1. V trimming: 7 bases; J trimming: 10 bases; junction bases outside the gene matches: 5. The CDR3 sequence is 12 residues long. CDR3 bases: TGTGCCAGCACCAAACAGGGGGGAAAACTGTTTTTT. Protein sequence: CASTKQGGKLFF.

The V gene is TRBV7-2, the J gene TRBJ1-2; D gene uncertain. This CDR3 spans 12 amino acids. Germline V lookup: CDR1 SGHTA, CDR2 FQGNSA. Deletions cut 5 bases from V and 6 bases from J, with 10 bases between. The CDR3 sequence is CASSPGSHGYTF. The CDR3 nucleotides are TGTGCCAGCAGCCCCGGTAGCCATGGCTACACCTTC.

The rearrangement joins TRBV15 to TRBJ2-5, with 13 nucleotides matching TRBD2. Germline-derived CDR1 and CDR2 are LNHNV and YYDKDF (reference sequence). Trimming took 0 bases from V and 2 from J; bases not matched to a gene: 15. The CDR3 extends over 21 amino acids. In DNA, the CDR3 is TGTGCCACCAGCAGAGATCAGTTCCGACAGACTAGCGGGAGGCCGCAAGAGACCCAGTACTTC. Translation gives CATSRDQFRQTSGRPQETQYF.

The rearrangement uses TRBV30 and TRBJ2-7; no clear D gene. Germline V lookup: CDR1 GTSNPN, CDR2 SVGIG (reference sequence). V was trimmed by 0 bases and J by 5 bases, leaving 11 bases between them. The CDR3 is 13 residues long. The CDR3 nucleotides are TGTGCCTGGAGTGTACGAGGTATCGACGAGCAGTACTTC. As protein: CAWSVRGIDEQYF.

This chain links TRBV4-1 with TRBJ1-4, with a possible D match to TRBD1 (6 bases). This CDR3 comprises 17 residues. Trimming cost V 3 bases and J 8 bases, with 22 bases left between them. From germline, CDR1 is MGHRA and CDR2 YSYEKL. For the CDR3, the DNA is TGCGCCAGCAGCCACCCCCCGGGACACGAGATGTGGGAAAAACTGTTTTTT. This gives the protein CASSHPPGHEMWEKLFF.

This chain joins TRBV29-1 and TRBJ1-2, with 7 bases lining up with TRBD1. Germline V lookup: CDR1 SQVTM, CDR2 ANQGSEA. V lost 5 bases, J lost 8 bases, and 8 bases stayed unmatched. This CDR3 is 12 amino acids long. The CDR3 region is CSVSRDSGGYTF. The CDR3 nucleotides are TGCAGCGTTTCCCGGGACAGTGGCGGCTACACCTTC.

CDR3 sequence reads: CASSQDPLAGVSGELFF. The CDR3 DNA is TGCGCCAGCAGCCAAGATCCCCTAGCGGGAGTCTCCGGGGAGCTGTTTTTT. The V gene is TRBV4-3, the J gene TRBJ2-2; 10 positions agree with TRBD2. V lost 0 bases and J lost 6; bases outside the gene matches: 7. CDR1 is LGHNA, CDR2 YSLEER, per germline. There are 17 residues in the CDR3.

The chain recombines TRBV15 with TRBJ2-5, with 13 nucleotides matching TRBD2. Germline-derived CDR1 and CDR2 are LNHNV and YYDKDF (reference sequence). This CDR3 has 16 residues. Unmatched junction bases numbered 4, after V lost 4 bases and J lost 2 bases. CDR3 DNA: TGTGCCACCAGCAAACCGGGACTAGCGGGACAAGAGACCCAGTACTTC. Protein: CATSKPGLAGQETQYF.

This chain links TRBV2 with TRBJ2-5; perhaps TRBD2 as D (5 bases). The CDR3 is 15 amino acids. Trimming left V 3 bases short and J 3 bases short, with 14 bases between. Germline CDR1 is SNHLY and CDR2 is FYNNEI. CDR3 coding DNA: TGTGCCAGCAGTGACGTAGGACTGGCAGAAGAGACCCAGTACTTC. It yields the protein CASSDVGLAEETQYF.

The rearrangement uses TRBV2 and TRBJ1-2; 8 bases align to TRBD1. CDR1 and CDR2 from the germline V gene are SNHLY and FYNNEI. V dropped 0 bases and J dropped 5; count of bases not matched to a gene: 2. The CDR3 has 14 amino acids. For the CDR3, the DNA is TGTGCCAGCAGTGAAGCCCGACAGGGGTATGGCTACACCTTC. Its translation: CASSEARQGYGYTF.

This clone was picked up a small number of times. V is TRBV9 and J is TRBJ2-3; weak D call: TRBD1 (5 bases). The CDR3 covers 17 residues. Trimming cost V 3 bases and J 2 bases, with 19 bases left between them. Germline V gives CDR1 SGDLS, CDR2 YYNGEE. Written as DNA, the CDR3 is TGTGCCAGCAGCGCCCAGGTGACAGCCTTCTCCACAGATACGCAGTATTTT. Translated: CASSAQVTAFSTDTQYF.

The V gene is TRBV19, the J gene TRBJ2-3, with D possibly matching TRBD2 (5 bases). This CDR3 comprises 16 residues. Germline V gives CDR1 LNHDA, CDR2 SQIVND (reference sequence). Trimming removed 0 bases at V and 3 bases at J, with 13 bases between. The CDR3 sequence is CASSIDITTKTDTQYF. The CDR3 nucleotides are TGTGCCAGTAGTATAGATATCACGACTAAAACAGATACGCAGTATTTT.

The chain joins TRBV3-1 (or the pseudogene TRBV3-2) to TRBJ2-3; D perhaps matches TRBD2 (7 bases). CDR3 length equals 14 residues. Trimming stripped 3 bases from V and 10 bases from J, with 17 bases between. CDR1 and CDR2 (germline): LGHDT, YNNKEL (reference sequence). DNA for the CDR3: TGTGCCAGCAGCCAGGACTCGGGGGGCAGGGCGCAGTATTTT. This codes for CASSQDSGGRAQYF.